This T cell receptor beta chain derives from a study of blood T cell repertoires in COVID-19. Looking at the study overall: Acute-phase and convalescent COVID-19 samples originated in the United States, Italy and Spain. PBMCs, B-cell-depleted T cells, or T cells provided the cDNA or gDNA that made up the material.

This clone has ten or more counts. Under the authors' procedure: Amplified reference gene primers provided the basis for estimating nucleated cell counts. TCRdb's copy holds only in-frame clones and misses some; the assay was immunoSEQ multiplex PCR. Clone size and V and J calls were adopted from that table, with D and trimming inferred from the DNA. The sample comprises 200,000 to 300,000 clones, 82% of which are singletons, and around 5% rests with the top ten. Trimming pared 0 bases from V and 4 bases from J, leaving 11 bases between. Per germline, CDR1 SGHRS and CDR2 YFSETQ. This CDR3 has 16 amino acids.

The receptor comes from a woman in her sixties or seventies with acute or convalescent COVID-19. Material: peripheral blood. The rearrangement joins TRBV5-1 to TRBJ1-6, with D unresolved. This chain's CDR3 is CASSLAGSHYNSPLHF. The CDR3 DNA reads TGCGCCAGCAGCTTGGCGGGTTCCCATTATAATTCACCCCTCCACTTT.